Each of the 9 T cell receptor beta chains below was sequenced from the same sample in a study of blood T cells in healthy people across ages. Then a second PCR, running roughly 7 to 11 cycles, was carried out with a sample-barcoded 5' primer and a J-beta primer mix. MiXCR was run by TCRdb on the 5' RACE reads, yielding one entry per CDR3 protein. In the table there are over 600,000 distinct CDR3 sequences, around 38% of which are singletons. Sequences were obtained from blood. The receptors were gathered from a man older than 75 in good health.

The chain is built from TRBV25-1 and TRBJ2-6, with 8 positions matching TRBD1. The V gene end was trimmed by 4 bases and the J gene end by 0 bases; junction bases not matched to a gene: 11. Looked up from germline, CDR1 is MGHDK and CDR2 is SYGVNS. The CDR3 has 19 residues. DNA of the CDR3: TGTGCCAGCAGTGGACGGACAGGGCGGGACACCTCTGGGGCCAACGTCCTGACTTTC. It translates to CASSGRTGRDTSGANVLTF.

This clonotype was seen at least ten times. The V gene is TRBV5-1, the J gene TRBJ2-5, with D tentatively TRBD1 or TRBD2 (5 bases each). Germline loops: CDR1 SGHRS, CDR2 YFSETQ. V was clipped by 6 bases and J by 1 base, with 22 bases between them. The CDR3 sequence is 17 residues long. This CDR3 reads CASKGTMGGGGQETQYF. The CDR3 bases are TGCGCCAGCAAGGGGACCATGGGCGGTGGAGGCCAAGAGACCCAGTACTTC. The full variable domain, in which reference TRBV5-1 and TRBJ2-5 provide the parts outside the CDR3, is KAGVTQTPRYLIKTRGQQVTLSCSPISGHRSVSWYQQTPGQGLQFLFEYFSETQRNKGNFPGRFSGRQFSNSRSEMNVSTLELGDSALYLCASKGTMGGGGQETQYFGPGTRLLVL.

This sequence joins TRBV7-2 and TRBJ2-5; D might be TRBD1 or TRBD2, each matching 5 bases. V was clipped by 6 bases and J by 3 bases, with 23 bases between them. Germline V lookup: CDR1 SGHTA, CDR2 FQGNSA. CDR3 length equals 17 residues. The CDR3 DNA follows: TGTGCCAGCAGACCTCCTGAATTCCGGGACGGAAAAGAGACCCAGTACTTC. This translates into CASRPPEFRDGKETQYF.

The CDR3, as DNA: TGCAGTGCTAGTCGACCAGCGGGAGTCTCCAATGAGCAGTACTTC. It translates to CSASRPAGVSNEQYF. The chain links TRBV20-1 to TRBJ2-7; the match to TRBD2 covers 8 bases. V shed 3 bases and J 7 bases; nucleotides not matched to a gene: 14. Germline CDR1 DFQATT, CDR2 SNEGSKA (reference sequence). The CDR3 spans 15 residues.

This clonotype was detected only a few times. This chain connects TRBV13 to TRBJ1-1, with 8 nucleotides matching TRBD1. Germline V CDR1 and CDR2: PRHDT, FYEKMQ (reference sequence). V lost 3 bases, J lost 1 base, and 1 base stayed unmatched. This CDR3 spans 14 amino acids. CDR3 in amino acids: CASSFTGGNTEAFF. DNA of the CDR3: TGTGCCAGCAGCTTTACAGGGGGGAACACTGAAGCTTTCTTT.

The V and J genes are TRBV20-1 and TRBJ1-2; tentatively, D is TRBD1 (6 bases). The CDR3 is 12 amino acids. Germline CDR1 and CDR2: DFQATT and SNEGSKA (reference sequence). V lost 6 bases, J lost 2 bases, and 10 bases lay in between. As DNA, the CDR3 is TGCAGTGCCAGGGGACCGAACTATGGCTACACCTTC. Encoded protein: CSARGPNYGYTF.

The CDR3 protein is CASSPRSGGTYEQYF. Here the CDR3 DNA reads TGTGCCAGCAGCCCTCGGAGTGGCGGGACCTACGAGCAGTACTTC. This chain joins TRBV9 and TRBJ2-7; a possible D gene is TRBD2 (6 bases). Trimming removed 4 bases from V and 2 bases from J, with 16 bases in between. This CDR3 region has 15 residues. CDR1 and CDR2 (germline): SGDLS, YYNGEE.

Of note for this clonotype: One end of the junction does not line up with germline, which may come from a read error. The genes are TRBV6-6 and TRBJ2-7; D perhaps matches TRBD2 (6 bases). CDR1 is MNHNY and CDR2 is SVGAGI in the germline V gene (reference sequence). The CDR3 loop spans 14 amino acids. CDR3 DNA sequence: TGTGCCGGCAGTATAGCGGTTAGCTCCTACGAGCAGTACTTC. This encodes CAGSIAVSSYEQYF.

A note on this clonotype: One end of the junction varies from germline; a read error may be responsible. Here the CDR3 DNA reads TGCGCCAGCGGCCAAACCCCCAAAACCGTCGGCAATGAGCAGTTCTTC. It is translated as CASGQTPKTVGNEQFF. This rearrangement joins TRBV4-1 to TRBJ2-1; D not resolved. Germline V gene data show CDR1 as MGHRA and CDR2 as YSYEKL. This CDR3 contains 16 residues.